The 13 T cell receptor beta chains reported below all come from one sample, sequenced in a study of CD8+CD57+ T cells in acquired aplastic anemia. Whoever was chosen for sequencing had shown CD8+CD57+ cell expansion by flow cytometry. Template material for TCR beta VDJ and CDR3 profiling consisted of genomic DNA. In TCRdb, the reads were re-called with MiXCR into one record per CDR3 protein. The sample shows 150,000 to 200,000 distinct CDR3 sequences, around half of them seen only once. The source material was sorted CD4+, CD8+, or CD8+CD57+ T cells (not recorded which) from PBMCs. The receptors stem from a human donor with aplastic anemia.

This clonotype appeared once. This sequence joins TRBV7-7 and TRBJ2-5; the D is unclear. The CDR3 totals 14 residues. V was trimmed by 5 bases and J by 0 bases, leaving 10 bases between them. CDR1 is SSHAT and CDR2 is FNYEAQ in the germline V gene (reference sequence). The CDR3 sequence is CASSPQRYQETQYF. The CDR3 DNA reads TGTGCCAGCAGCCCCCAACGGTACCAAGAGACCCAGTACTTC.

The V call is TRBV2, the J call TRBJ2-7; D gene ambiguous. The CDR3 has 13 amino acids. Germline V gives CDR1 SNHLY, CDR2 FYNNEI. With 4 bases removed from V and 4 bases from J, the gap between germline ends came to 11 bases. DNA for the CDR3: TGTGCCAGCAGTGTTGAGACAACATACGAGCAGTACTTC. Its translation is CASSVETTYEQYF.

This clonotype was seen many times. The chain has TRBV24-1 and TRBJ2-5; maybe TRBD1 (7 bases). CDR1 and CDR2 (germline): KGHDR, SFDVKD. The CDR3 runs 13 residues. V shed 5 bases and J shed 5 bases, with 11 bases lying between them. DNA for the CDR3: TGTGCCACCAGTGCGGCAGGGGGGGAGACCCAGTACTTC. Its protein is CATSAAGGETQYF.

The genes are TRBV29-1 and TRBJ1-1; D is perhaps TRBD1 (6 bases). Germline CDR1 SQVTM, CDR2 ANQGSEA. V lost 4 bases, J lost 11 bases, and 23 bases lay in between. This CDR3 region has 14 residues. The CDR3 spells CSVVVRGLTRVAFF. CDR3 nucleotides: TGCAGCGTTGTGGTCAGGGGCCTGACTCGTGTTGCTTTCTTT.

This clonotype was seen a single time. This sequence joins TRBV10-3 and TRBJ2-3; tentative D call: TRBD2 (5 bases). The V gene lost 0 bases and the J gene lost 6 bases, with 10 bases spanning the gap. Germline CDR1 and CDR2: ENHRY and SYGVKD. The CDR3 is made up of 14 amino acids. CDR3 region: CAISESARGDTQYF. Written as DNA, the CDR3 is TGTGCCATCAGTGAGTCTGCCCGGGGTGATACGCAGTATTTT.

The CDR3 DNA follows: TGTGCCATCAGTGAGTCGAGATTTCCCCAGCATTTT. This encodes CAISESRFPQHF. The chain combines TRBV10-3 with TRBJ1-5; D remains ambiguous. V gave up 0 bases and J gave up 10 bases, with 7 bases separating them. Germline V gene lookup returns CDR1 ENHRY and CDR2 SYGVKD. The CDR3 spans 12 residues.

This clonotype was observed at least ten times. This rearrangement joins TRBV2 to TRBJ2-4; D gene unclear. Trimming stripped 5 bases from V and 7 bases from J, with 12 bases between. There are 13 residues in the CDR3. Looked up from germline, CDR1 is SNHLY and CDR2 is FYNNEI. CDR3 amino acids: CASSLDSSNIQYF. CDR3 DNA sequence: TGTGCCAGCAGTCTCGACTCCTCCAACATTCAGTACTTC.

This clonotype came up a few times. The CDR3 here is CSLTGVGTDTQYF. The DNA for the CDR3 is TGCAGCCTTACGGGGGTGGGCACAGATACGCAGTATTTT. The rearrangement uses TRBV20-1 and TRBJ2-3; the D gene is possibly TRBD2 (6 bases). The CDR3 extends over 13 amino acids. Germline CDR1 is DFQATT and CDR2 is SNEGSKA (reference sequence).

The V gene is TRBV24-1, the J gene TRBJ2-5; the match to TRBD2 covers 10 bases. CDR1 is KGHDR and CDR2 is SFDVKD in the germline V gene. Unmatched junction bases numbered 0, after V lost 2 bases and J lost 4 bases. There are 14 residues in the CDR3. DNA for the CDR3: TGTGCCACCAGTGATTGGACTAGCGGAGAGACCCAGTACTTC. Its translation: CATSDWTSGETQYF.

The DNA for the CDR3 is TGTGCCAGCAGCTTAGGGTTAGCGGGAGGTGGACAAGAGACCCAGTACTTC. Protein: CASSLGLAGGGQETQYF. This chain uses TRBV11-2 with TRBJ2-5, with 10 bases lining up with TRBD2. Germline CDR1 SGHAT, CDR2 FQNNGV. The CDR3 loop spans 17 amino acids. Unmatched junction bases numbered 7, after V lost 1 base and J lost 2 bases.

This clonotype was recorded many times. This sequence joins TRBV5-1 and TRBJ2-3; 7 nucleotides line up with TRBD1. Germline lookup yields CDR1 SGHRS and CDR2 YFSETQ. V lost 4 bases, J lost 3 bases, and 5 bases stayed unmatched. This CDR3 contains 14 residues. CDR3 sequence (DNA): TGCGCCAGCAGCGTCGACAGGGTAACAGATACGCAGTATTTT. Translation gives CASSVDRVTDTQYF.

The table lists this clonotype with a few counts. V usage is TRBV29-1 and J usage is TRBJ2-1, with D perhaps matching TRBD1 or TRBD2 (5 bases each). The germline V gene encodes CDR1 SQVTM and CDR2 ANQGSEA. V was trimmed by 6 bases and J by 6 bases, leaving 21 bases between them. This CDR3 has 15 residues. Written as DNA, the CDR3 is TGCAGCGTCGCCACCCCCAGGTTGGGACCCAATGAGCAGTTCTTC. Amino acid sequence: CSVATPRLGPNEQFF.

This clonotype occurred many times. The chain joins TRBV11-3 to TRBJ2-1, with D tentatively TRBD1 (6 bases). The CDR3 sequence is 14 residues long. CDR1 is SGHNT and CDR2 is YENEEA in the germline V gene. V shed 6 bases and J shed 4 bases, with 13 bases lying between them. The CDR3 nucleotides are TGTGCCAGCAGTTATGGACAGAGTTACAATGAGCAGTTCTTC. It codes for CASSYGQSYNEQFF.